This TCR beta chain was retrieved from a study of Graves' ophthalmopathy and Graves' hyperthyroidism. In the study overall: Peripheral blood sampling occurred at initial diagnosis, before any treatment. Findings and caveats of the study: Blood also carried most expanded thyroid clonotypes exceeding 0.001 frequency. With a specificity of just over 72% and a sensitivity of around 71%, the model predicted ophthalmopathy progression.

The authors amplified TCR beta CDR3 regions, and they did so from RNA transcripts for repertoire sequencing. HTBI primers were used in a first-round RT-PCR, which preceded a second-round multiplex PCR. TCRdb used MiXCR to reprocess the multiplex PCR reads, holding one entry per CDR3 protein. The sample yields fewer than 350,000 distinct CDR3 sequences, about a sixth seen once. Germline assignment: CDR1 MDHEN and CDR2 SYDVKM. The CDR3 loop spans 14 amino acids. Trimming took off 3 bases at V and 0 bases at J, with 9 bases between the two ends. This clonotype was picked up many times. What it recognizes is unknown.

The clonotype comes from an adult man with Graves' ophthalmopathy. This chain joins TRBV28 and TRBJ2-7; D ambiguous. Sequencing was done on a sample of peripheral blood. The CDR3 is CASSLWSNSYEQYF. DNA for the CDR3: TGTGCCAGCAGTTTGTGGAGCAACTCCTACGAGCAGTACTTC.